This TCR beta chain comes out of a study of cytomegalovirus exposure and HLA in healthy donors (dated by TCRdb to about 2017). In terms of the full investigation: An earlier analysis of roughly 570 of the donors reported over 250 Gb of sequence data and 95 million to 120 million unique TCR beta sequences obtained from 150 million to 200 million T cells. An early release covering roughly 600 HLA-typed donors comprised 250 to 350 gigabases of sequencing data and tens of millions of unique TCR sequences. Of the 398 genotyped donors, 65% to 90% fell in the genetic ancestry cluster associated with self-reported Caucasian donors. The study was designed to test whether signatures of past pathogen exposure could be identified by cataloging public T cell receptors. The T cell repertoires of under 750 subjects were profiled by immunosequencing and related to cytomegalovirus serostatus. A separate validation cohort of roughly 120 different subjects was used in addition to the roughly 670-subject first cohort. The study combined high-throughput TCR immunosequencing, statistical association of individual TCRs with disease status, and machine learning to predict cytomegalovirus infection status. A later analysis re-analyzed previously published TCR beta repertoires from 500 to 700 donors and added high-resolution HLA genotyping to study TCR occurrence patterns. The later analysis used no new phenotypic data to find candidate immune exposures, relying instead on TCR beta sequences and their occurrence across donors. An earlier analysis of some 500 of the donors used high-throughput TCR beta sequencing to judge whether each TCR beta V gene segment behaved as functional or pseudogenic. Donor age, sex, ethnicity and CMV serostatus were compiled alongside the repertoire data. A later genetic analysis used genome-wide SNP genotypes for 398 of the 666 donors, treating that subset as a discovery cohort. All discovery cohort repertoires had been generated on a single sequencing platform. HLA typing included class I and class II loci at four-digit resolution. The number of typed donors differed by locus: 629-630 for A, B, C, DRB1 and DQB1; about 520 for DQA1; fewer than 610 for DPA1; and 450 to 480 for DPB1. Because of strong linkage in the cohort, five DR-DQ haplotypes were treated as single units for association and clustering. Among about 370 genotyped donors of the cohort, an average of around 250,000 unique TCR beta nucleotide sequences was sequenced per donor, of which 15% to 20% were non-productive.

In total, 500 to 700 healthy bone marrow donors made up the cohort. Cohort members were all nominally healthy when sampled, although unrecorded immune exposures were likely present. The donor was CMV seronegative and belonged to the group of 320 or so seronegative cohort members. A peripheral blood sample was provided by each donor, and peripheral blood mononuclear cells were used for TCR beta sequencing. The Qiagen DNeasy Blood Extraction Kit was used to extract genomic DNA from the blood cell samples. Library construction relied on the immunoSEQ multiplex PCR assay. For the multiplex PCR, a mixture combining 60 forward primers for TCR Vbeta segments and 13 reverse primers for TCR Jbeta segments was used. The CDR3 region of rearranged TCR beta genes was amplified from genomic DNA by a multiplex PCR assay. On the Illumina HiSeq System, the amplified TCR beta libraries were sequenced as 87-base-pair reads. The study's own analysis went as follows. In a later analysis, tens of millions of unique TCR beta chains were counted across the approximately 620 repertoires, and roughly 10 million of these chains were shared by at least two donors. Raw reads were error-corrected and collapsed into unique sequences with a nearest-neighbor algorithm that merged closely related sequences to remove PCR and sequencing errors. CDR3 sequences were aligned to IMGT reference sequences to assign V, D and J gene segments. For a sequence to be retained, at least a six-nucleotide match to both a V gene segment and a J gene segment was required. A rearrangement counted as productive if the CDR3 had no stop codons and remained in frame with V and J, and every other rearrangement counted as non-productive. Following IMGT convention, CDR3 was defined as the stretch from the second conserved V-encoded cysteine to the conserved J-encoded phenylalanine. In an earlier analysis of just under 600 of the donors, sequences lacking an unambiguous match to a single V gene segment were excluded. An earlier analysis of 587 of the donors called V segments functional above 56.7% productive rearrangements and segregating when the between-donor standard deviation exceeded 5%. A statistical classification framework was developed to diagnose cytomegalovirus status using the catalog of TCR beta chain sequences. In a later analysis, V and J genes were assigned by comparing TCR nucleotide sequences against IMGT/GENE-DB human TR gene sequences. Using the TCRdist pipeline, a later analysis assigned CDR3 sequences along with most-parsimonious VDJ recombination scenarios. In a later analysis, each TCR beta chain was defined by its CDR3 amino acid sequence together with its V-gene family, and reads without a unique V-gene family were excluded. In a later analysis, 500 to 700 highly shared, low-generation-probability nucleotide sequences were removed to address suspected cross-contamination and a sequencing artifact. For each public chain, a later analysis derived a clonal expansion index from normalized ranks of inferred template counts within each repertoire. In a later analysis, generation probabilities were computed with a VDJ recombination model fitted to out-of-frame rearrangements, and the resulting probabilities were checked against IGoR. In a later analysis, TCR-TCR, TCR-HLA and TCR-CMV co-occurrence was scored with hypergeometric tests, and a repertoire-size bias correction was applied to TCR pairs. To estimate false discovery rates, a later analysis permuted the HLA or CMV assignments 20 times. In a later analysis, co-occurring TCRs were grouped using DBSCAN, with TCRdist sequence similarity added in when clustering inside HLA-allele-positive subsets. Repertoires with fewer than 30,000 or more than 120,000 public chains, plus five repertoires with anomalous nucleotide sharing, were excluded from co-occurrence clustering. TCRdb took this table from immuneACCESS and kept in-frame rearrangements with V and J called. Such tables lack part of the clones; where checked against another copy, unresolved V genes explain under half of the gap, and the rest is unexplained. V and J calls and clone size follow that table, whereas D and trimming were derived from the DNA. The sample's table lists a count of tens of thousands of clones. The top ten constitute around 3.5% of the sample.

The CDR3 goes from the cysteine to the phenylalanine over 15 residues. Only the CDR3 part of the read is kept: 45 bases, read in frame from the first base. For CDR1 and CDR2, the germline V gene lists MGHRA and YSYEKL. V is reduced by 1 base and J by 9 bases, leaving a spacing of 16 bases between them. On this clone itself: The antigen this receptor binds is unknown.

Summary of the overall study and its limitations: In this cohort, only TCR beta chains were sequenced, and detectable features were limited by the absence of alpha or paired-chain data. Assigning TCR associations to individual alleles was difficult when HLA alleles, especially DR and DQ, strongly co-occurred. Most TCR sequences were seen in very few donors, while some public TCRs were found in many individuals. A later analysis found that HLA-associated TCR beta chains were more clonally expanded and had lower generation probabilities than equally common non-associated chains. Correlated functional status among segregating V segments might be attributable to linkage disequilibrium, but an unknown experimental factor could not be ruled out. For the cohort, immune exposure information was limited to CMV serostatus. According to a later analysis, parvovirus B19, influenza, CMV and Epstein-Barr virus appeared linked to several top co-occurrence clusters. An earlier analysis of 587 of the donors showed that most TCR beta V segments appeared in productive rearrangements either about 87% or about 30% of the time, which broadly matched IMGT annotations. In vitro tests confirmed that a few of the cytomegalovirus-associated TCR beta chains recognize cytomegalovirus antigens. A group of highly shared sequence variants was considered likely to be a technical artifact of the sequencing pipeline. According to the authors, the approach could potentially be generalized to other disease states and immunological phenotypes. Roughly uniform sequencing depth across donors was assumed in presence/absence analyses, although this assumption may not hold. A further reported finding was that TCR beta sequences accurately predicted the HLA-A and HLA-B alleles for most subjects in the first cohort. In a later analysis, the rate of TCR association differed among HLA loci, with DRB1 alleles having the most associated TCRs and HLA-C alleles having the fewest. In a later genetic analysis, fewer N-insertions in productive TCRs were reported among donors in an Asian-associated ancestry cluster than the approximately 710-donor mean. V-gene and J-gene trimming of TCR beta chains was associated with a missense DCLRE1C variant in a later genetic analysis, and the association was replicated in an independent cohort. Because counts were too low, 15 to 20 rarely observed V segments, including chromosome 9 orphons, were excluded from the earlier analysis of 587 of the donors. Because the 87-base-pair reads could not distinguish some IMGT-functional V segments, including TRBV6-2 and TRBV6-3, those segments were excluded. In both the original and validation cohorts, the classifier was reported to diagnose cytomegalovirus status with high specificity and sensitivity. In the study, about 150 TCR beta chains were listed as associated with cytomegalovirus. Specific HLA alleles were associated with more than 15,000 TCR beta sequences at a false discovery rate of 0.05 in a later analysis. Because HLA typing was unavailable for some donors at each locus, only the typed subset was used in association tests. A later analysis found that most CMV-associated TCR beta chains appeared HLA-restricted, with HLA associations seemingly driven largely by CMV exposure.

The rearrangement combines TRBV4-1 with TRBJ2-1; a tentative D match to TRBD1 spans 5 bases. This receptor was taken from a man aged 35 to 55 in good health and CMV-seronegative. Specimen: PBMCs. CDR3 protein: CASSQGQGPAGEQFF. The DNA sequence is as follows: TGCGCCAGCAGCCAAGGCCAGGGCCCGGCCGGTGAGCAGTTCTTC.